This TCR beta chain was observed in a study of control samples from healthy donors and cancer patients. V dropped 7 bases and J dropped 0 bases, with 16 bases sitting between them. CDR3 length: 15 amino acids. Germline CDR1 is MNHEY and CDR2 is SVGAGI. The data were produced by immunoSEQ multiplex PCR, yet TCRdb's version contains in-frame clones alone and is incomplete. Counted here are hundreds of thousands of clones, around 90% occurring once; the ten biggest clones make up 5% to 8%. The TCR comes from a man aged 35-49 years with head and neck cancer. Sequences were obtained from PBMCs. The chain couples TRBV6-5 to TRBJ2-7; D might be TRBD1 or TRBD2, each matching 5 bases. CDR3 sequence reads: CASNLERGYSYEQYF. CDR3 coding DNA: TGTGCCAGCAATTTAGAGAGGGGCTACTCCTACGAGCAGTACTTC.